This TCR beta chain comes out of a study of OX40 agonist ivuxolimab in advanced cancers. Comments on this clone: Its target is not known.

The data were produced by immunoSEQ multiplex PCR, yet TCRdb's version contains in-frame clones alone and is incomplete. The table records roughly 70,000 clones, roughly 80% of them present only once. Whole-study findings and limits: The CD4+ and CD8+ T cells in the blood had expanded clonally by week 6 at 0.1 to 3.0 mg/kg.

The CDR3 is made up of 16 amino acids. CDR1 is LNHDA and CDR2 is SQIVND in the germline V gene (reference sequence). With 6 bases removed from V and 6 bases from J, the gap between germline ends came to 23 bases. The J gene is TRBJ1-1, the V gene TRBV19; tentative D call: TRBD1 (5 bases). Here the sequenced sample was CD4+ or CD8+ T cells sorted from blood, taken in a trial of the OX40 agonist ivuxolimab. The receptor was derived from an adult with an advanced solid tumor such as melanoma, head and neck, liver or kidney cancer. CDR3 protein: CASRITHEGSRSEAFF. CDR3 in DNA: TGTGCCAGTAGAATTACCCATGAGGGGTCGCGGTCTGAAGCTTTCTTT.